Presented here are 9 T cell receptor beta chains from one specimen sequenced in a study of graft-versus-host responses after intestinal transplantation. The protocol was immunoSEQ multiplex PCR, while the TCRdb copy is restricted to in-frame clones and leaves out a portion. The repertoire holds tens of thousands of clones, with about 95% as singletons. The antigens these receptors bind are not known. This specimen was unstimulated CD8+ T cells sorted from spleen or lymph node cells, taken before transplant. These receptors all come from a human donor who was the organ donor for an intestinal transplant.

The chain combines TRBV6-5 with TRBJ2-7; TRBD1 might be the D (5 bases). The V gene's germline CDR1 is MNHEY and CDR2 SVGAGI. V lost 5 bases to trimming and J lost 3 bases, with 14 bases between them. This CDR3 spans 14 amino acids. The CDR3 coding sequence is TGTGCCAGCAGTCACCTGACAGAGATCTACGAGCAGTACTTC. Its protein is CASSHLTEIYEQYF.

The DNA of the CDR3 is TGTGCCAGCAGCCAAGTGTACAGGGGGGTTGATGAGCAGTACTTC. Protein: CASSQVYRGVDEQYF. The chain couples TRBV4-2 to TRBJ2-7; 8 bases are shared with TRBD1. Germline V lookup: CDR1 LGHNA, CDR2 YNFKEQ. There are 15 residues in the CDR3. Trimming removed 1 base from V and 7 bases from J; junction bases left unmatched: 9.

The rearrangement links TRBV7-2 to TRBJ2-2; D gene uncertain. Germline V CDR1 and CDR2: SGHTA, FQGNSA. V was pared by 1 base and J by 1 base, with 4 bases between. The CDR3 runs to 14 residues. The CDR3 region has the DNA TGTGCCAGCAGCTTAGTTGGGAACACCGGGGAGCTGTTTTTT. Protein sequence: CASSLVGNTGELFF.

The chain uses TRBV27 and TRBJ2-5; D assignment may be TRBD1 or TRBD2 (5 bases each). Germline V gene data show CDR1 as MNHEY and CDR2 as SMNVEV (reference sequence). Deletions cut 2 bases from V and 1 base from J, with 11 bases between. There are 15 residues in the CDR3. The CDR3 sequence is CASSLIEGTQETQYF. Written as DNA, the CDR3 is TGTGCCAGCAGTTTAATCGAAGGGACCCAAGAGACCCAGTACTTC.

This chain joins TRBV19 and TRBJ2-1; a possible D gene is TRBD2 (6 bases). The CDR3 is made up of 16 amino acids. The germline V gene encodes CDR1 LNHDA and CDR2 SQIVND (reference sequence). V lost 2 bases, J lost 0 bases, and 11 bases lay in between. CDR3 DNA: TGTGCCAGTAGTATATCGGGACTTAGCTCCTACAATGAGCAGTTCTTC. It encodes CASSISGLSSYNEQFF.

The gene calls are TRBV6-6 and TRBJ2-3; 7 nucleotides align to TRBD2. This CDR3 is built from 16 residues. V trimming: 3 bases; J trimming: 2 bases; junction bases outside the gene matches: 8. CDR1 MNHNY and CDR2 SVGAGI come from the germline V gene (reference sequence). CDR3 sequence reads: CASSYWGGFYTDTQYF. CDR3 bases: TGTGCCAGCAGTTATTGGGGGGGGTTCTACACAGATACGCAGTATTTT.

The rearrangement uses TRBV5-6 and TRBJ2-7; D remains ambiguous. Germline V lookup: CDR1 SGHDT, CDR2 YYEEEE. The CDR3 covers 13 residues. The V gene lost 0 bases and the J gene lost 0 bases, with 4 bases spanning the gap. The CDR3 is CASSLDGSYEQYF. The CDR3 bases are TGTGCCAGCAGCTTGGACGGCTCCTACGAGCAGTACTTC. Together with reference TRBV5-6 and TRBJ2-7, the CDR3 gives the full variable domain: DAGVTQSPTHLIKTRGQQVTLRCSPKSGHDTVSWYQQALGQGPQFIFQYYEEEERQRGNFPDRFSGHQFPNYSSELNVNALLLGDSALYLCASSLDGSYEQYFGPGTRLTVT.

V is TRBV5-6 and J is TRBJ1-4; TRBD1 might be the D (5 bases). V was clipped by 4 bases and J by 0 bases, with 16 bases between them. The CDR3 totals 17 residues. CDR1 and CDR2 from the germline V gene are SGHDT and YYEEEE. This CDR3 reads CASSPSPGRTTNEKLFF. CDR3 in DNA: TGTGCCAGCAGCCCCTCCCCGGGACGAACAACTAATGAAAAACTGTTTTTT.

The chain joins TRBV4-3 to TRBJ1-6, with D possibly TRBD1 on 5 matching bases. The V and J ends lost 4 bases and 4 bases respectively, with 11 bases between them. CDR1 is LGHNA, CDR2 YSLEER, per germline. The CDR3 runs 15 residues. The CDR3 protein is CASSRTGRYNSPLHF. The CDR3 nucleotides read TGCGCCAGCAGCCGAACGGGACGGTATAATTCACCCCTCCACTTT.